This T cell receptor (beta chain) was recorded in a study of T-cell memory formation after mild COVID-19 (dated by TCRdb to the early 2020s). Broadly, across the study: TCR sequence clusters from the two donors were largely donor specific. T-cell clones expanding and contracting after mild COVID-19 in a couple of donors were tracked by longitudinal TCRalpha and TCRbeta repertoire sequencing. The cohort comprised two young, previously healthy adult volunteers, one female and one male. Beyond this particular receptor, the publication reports: The study included only a couple of mild cases, and larger cohorts that include severe cases with pre-infection samples were judged to be necessary. The second-wave clones that peaked on day 37 were not confirmed to be SARS-CoV-2 specific. Balanced CD4/CD8 phenotypes were observed for clones contracting from day 15 to 85, whereas a bias towards CD4+ was observed for a second wave of clones expanding from day 15 to 37. Some responding clones were detected in pre-infection memory, suggesting pre-existing cross-reactive memory T cells joined the SARS-CoV-2 response. Contracting CD4+ clones were found mainly in CM and EM memory subsets, while CD8+ clones were enriched in EMRA.

This clonotype was found a few times. Its antigen remains unidentified. No base quality information exists; no much larger clone differs at one position. TCRdb names Illumina NovaSeq 6000 as the instrument used. Using 5'RACE with constant-segment primers, TCRalpha and TCRbeta cDNA libraries were constructed, with sample barcodes and unique molecular identifiers added in the process. RNA was extracted from every sample with Trizol reagent. The libraries were amplified in two PCR steps, and the second step added a second sample barcode and Illumina TruSeq adapters. Sequencing of libraries was performed on an Illumina NovaSeq with 2 x 150 bp paired-end reads. Turning to the authors' computational methods: With migec v1.2.7, reads were demultiplexed and then collapsed into UMI-guided consensus sequences. Using mixcr v2.1.11, UMI consensuses were aligned to TRA and TRB V and J templates and then assembled into clonotypes. Clonotypes were classified as expanded or contracted when called significant by both edgeR and NoisET, with noise models trained on biological replicates. For edgeR calls, a false discovery rate-adjusted p below 0.01 and a log2 fold-change threshold of 1 were applied. PCA with hierarchical clustering of max-normalized trajectories of the 1000 most abundant clonotypes was used as exploratory dynamics analysis. Each responding clone was given a CD4 or CD8 phenotype based on the CD4+ and CD8+ repertoires, which had been sequenced separately. TCRdb reanalyzed the raw reads on its own, using fastp at Q25 for trimming and MiXCR for clone calling, and kept in-frame beta chains. Here each entry gathers all rows of one CDR3 protein and keeps the most common genes and DNA. TCRdb's processing, not the authors', yielded these V and J calls. The sample table records some 490,000 distinct CDR3 sequences; roughly 20% of these occur just once. The ten largest clones represent 12% of the sample.

Trimmed from V: 5 bases; trimmed from J: 3 bases; junction bases lacking a gene match: 5. CDR1 and CDR2, looked up from the germline V gene, are SGHVS and FQNEAQ. The CDR3 spans 14 residues, from the cysteine through the phenylalanine. The read is trimmed to its CDR3 DNA, 42 bases read in frame from base 1. PBMCs were isolated by Ficoll-Paque density gradient centrifugation. The sequenced material came from PBMCs or a T cell subset sorted from them (not recorded which). The chain was built from TRBV7-8 and TRBJ2-5; 8 bases in the middle match TRBD2. This clonotype originated in an adult woman who had mild COVID-19 (a few samples of this study predate the infection). The sample titles of this study are shuffled in the database, so cell type and time point are left out; the donor was told from shared clones. Read as DNA, the sequence is TGTGCCAGCAGCACCCCCGGGGGGGAAGAGACCCAGTACTTC. Its translation is CASSTPGGEETQYF.